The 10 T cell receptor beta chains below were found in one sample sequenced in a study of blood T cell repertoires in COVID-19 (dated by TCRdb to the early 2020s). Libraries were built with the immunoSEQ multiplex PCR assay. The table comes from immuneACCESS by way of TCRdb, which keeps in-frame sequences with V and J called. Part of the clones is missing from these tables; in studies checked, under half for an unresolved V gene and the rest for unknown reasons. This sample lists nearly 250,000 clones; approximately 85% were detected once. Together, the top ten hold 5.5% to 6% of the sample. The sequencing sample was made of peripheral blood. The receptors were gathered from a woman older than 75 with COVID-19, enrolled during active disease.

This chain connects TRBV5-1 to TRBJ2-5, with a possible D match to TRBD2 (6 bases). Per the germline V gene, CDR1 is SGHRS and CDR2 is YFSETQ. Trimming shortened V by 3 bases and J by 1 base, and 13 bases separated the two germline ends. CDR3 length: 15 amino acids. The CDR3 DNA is TGCGCCAGCAGCTCGGAGGGGTATTTCCAAGAGACCCAGTACTTC. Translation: CASSSEGYFQETQYF.

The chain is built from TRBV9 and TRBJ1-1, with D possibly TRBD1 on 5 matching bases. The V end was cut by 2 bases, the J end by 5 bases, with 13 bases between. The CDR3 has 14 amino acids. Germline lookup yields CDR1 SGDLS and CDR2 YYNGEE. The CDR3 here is CASSVGSGGTEAFF. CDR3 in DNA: TGTGCCAGCAGCGTTGGGTCGGGGGGGACTGAAGCTTTCTTT. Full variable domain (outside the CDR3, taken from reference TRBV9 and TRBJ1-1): DSGVTQTPKHLITATGQRVTLRCSPRSGDLSVYWYQQSLDQGLQFLIQYYNGEERAKGNILERFSAQQFPDLHSELNLSSLELGDSALYFCASSVGSGGTEAFFGQGTRLTVV.

The CDR3 is CASILQGAGSPLHF. The CDR3 nucleotides are TGTGCCAGCATTCTACAGGGGGCAGGTTCACCCCTCCACTTT. The chain employs TRBV28 and TRBJ1-6; 9 nucleotides line up with TRBD1. Germline lookup yields CDR1 MDHEN and CDR2 SYDVKM. The CDR3 spans 14 residues. J gave up 9 bases and V 7 bases, and 7 bases lay outside the gene matches.

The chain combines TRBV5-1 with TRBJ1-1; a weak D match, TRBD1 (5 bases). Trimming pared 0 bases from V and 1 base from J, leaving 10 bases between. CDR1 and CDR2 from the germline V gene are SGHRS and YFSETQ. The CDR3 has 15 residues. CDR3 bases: TGCGCCAGCAGCTTGGGGGCAGGGCCGAACACTGAAGCTTTCTTT. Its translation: CASSLGAGPNTEAFF.

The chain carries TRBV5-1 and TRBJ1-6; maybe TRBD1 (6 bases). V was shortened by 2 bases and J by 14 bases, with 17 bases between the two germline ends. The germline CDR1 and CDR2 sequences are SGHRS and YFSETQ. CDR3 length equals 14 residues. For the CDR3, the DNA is TGCGCCAGCAGCTTTACAGGGTTTACCGAAACCCTCCACTTT. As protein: CASSFTGFTETLHF.

The CDR3 DNA reads TGTGCCAGCAGCTCCCGACTAGCGGGGGGTTACGAGCAGTACGTC. Protein sequence: CASSSRLAGGYEQYV. The chain links TRBV7-2 to TRBJ2-7; the match to TRBD2 covers 13 bases. Trimming at V came to 4 bases and at J to 4 bases, leaving 4 bases not matched to a gene. Germline V gene lookup returns CDR1 SGHTA and CDR2 FQGNSA. This CDR3 region has 15 residues.

DNA for the CDR3: TGTGCCAGCAGCCCACAGGGGTCAATTCGGGAAAAACTGTTTTTT. It specifies CASSPQGSIREKLFF. This chain joins TRBV7-9 and TRBJ1-4; TRBD1 agrees at 7 bases. The CDR3 spans 15 residues. V lost 5 bases, J lost 8 bases, and 11 bases stayed unmatched. Germline-derived CDR1 and CDR2 are SEHNR and FQNEAQ (reference sequence). The full variable domain, rest sourced from reference TRBV7-9 and TRBJ1-4, is DTGVSQNPRHKITKRGQNVTFRCDPISEHNRLYWYRQTLGQGPEFLTYFQNEAQLEKSRLLSDRFSAERPKGSFSTLEIQRTEQGDSAMYLCASSPQGSIREKLFFGSGTQLSVL.

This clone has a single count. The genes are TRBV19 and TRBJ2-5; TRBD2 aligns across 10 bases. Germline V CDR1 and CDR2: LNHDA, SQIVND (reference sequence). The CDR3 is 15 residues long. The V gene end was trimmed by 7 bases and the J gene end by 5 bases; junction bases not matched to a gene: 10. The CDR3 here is CASTVSGGASETQYF. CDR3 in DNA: TGTGCCAGTACCGTCAGCGGGGGGGCCTCGGAGACCCAGTACTTC.

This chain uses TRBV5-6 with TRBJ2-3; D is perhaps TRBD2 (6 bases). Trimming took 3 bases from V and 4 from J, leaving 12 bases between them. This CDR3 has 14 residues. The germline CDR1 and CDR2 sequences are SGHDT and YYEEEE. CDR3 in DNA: TGTGCCAGCAGCTACGCGGGGCCCTCAGATACGCAGTATTTT. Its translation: CASSYAGPSDTQYF.

Here the CDR3 DNA reads TGTGCCAGCAGTTCGGACAATGTACAGAGTTCACCCCTCCACTTT. Residues: CASSSDNVQSSPLHF. The chain employs TRBV27 and TRBJ1-6; D perhaps matches TRBD1 (5 bases). Germline loops: CDR1 MNHEY, CDR2 SMNVEV (reference sequence). The CDR3 contains 15 residues. V lost 4 bases and J 9 bases, leaving 16 bases between the germline ends.